These 2 T cell receptor beta chains were sequenced from one sample in a study of cytomegalovirus exposure and HLA in healthy donors. The PCR had 60 Vbeta and 13 Jbeta primers. Repertoires were generated with immunoSEQ multiplex PCR, while TCRdb's copy carries only in-frame clones and drops some. The sample has about 160,000 clones, around 80% seen once. The sequencing sample was made of PBMCs. These receptors originate from a male donor in good health and CMV-seronegative.

The V call is TRBV5-5, the J call TRBJ1-1; 7 nucleotides align to TRBD1. Germline lookup yields CDR1 SGHKS and CDR2 YYEKEE (reference sequence). The CDR3 consists of 13 residues. Trimming cost V 1 base and J 8 bases; bases outside gene matches: 5. The CDR3 reads CASSLTDRAEAFF. The CDR3, as DNA: TGTGCCAGCAGCTTGACTGACAGGGCAGAAGCTTTCTTT.

V and J are TRBV4-1 and TRBJ2-5; a possible D gene is TRBD2 (5 bases). Trimming removed 3 bases from V and 5 bases from J, with 16 bases in between. CDR1 and CDR2 (germline): MGHRA, YSYEKL. The CDR3 consists of 15 residues. CDR3: CASSHEGTRWETQYF. In DNA, the CDR3 is TGCGCCAGCAGCCATGAGGGCACGAGGTGGGAGACCCAGTACTTC.